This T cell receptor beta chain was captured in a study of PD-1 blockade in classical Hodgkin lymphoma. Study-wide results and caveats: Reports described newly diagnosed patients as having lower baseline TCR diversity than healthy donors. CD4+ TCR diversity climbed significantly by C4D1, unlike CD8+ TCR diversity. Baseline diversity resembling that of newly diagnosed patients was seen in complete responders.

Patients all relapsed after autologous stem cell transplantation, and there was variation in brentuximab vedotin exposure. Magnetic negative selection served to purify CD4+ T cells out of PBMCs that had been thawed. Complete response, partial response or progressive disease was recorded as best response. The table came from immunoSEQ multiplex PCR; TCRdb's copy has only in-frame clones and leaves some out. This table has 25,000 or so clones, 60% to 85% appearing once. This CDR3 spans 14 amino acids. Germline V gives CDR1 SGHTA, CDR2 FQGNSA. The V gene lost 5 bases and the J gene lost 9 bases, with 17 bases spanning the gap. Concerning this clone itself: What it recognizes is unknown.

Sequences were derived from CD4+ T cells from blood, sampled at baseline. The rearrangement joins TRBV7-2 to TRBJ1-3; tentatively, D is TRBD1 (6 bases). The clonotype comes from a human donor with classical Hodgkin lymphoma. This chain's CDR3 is CASSPVGSGATIYF. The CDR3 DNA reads TGTGCCAGCAGCCCAGTCGGATCAGGGGCCACCATATATTTT.